This T cell receptor beta chain was sequenced for a study of blood T cell repertoires in COVID-19. The data were produced by immunoSEQ multiplex PCR, yet TCRdb's version contains in-frame clones alone and is incomplete. The sample lists more than 85,000 clones, roughly 83% occurring once. V lost 1 base, J lost 2 bases, and 12 bases lay in between. This CDR3 contains 15 residues. CDR1 and CDR2 (germline): SGHDT, YYEEEE. The TCR originated in a woman aged 60 to 75 with acute or convalescent COVID-19. The sample comprised peripheral blood. The V gene is TRBV5-6, the J gene TRBJ1-1, with a weak D call TRBD1 (6 bases). CDR3 sequence (DNA): TGTGCCAGCAGCTTGCCGACAGGACCTAACACTGAAGCTTTCTTT. It is translated as CASSLPTGPNTEAFF. Full variable domain (rest looked up from reference TRBV5-6 and TRBJ1-1): DAGVTQSPTHLIKTRGQQVTLRCSPKSGHDTVSWYQQALGQGPQFIFQYYEEEERQRGNFPDRFSGHQFPNYSSELNVNALLLGDSALYLCASSLPTGPNTEAFFGQGTRLTVV.